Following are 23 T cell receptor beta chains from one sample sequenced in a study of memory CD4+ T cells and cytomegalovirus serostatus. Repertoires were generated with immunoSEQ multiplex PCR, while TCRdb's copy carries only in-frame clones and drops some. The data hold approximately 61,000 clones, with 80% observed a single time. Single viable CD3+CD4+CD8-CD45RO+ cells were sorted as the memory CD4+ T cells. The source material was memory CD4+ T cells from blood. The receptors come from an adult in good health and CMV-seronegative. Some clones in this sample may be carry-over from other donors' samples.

Here the CDR3 reads CASRRDEQYF. The DNA for the CDR3 is TGTGCCAGCAGGAGGGACGAGCAGTACTTC. The chain employs TRBV9 and TRBJ2-7, with D possibly matching TRBD2 (5 bases). The germline V gene encodes CDR1 SGDLS and CDR2 YYNGEE. Trimming cost V 5 bases and J 5 bases, with 5 bases left between them. The CDR3 runs to 10 residues.

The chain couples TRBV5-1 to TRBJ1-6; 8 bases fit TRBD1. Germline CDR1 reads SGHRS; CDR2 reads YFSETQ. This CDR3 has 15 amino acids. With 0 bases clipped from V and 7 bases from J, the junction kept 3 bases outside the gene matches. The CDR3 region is CASSLGTGGNSPLHF. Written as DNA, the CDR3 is TGCGCCAGCAGCTTGGGTACAGGGGGGAATTCACCCCTCCACTTT.

The CDR3 sequence is CASIRQENTEAFF. CDR3 in DNA: TGTGCCAGCATTAGACAGGAGAACACTGAAGCTTTCTTT. The V gene is TRBV2, the J gene TRBJ1-1, with a weak D call TRBD1 (6 bases). The V gene lost 7 bases and the J gene lost 1 base, with 10 bases spanning the gap. Germline CDR1 and CDR2: SNHLY and FYNNEI. This CDR3 is 13 amino acids long.

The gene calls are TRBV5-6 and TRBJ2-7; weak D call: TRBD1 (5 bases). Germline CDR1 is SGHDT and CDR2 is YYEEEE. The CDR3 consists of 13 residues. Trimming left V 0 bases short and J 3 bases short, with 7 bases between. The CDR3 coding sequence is TGTGCCAGCAGCTTGGTGACAGACTACGAGCAGTACTTC. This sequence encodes CASSLVTDYEQYF.

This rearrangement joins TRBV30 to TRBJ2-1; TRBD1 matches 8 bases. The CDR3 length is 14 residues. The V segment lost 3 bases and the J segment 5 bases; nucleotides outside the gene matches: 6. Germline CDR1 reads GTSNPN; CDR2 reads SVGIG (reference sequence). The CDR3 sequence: CAWSPWTGHNEQFF. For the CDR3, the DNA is TGTGCCTGGAGCCCCTGGACAGGGCACAATGAGCAGTTCTTC.

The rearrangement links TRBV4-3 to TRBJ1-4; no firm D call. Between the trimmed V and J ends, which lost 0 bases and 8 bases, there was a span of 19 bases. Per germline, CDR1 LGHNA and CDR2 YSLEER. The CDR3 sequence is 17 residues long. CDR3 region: CASSQEPAGTTGEKLFF. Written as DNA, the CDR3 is TGCGCCAGCAGCCAAGAGCCCGCCGGTACCACCGGAGAAAAACTGTTTTTT.

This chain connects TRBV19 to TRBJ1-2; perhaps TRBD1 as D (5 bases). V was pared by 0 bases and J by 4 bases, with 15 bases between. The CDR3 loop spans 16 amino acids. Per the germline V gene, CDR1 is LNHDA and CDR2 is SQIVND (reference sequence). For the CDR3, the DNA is TGTGCCAGTAGTATAGAGGCAGGGATTAATAGCTATGGCTACACCTTC. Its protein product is CASSIEAGINSYGYTF.

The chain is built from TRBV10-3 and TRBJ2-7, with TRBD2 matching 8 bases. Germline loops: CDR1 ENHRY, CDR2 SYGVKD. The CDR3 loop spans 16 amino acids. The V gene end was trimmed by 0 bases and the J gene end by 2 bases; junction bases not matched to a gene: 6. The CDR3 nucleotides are TGTGCCATCAGTGAGTCCCTAGGACTAGCCACCTACGAGCAGTACTTC. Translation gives CAISESLGLATYEQYF.

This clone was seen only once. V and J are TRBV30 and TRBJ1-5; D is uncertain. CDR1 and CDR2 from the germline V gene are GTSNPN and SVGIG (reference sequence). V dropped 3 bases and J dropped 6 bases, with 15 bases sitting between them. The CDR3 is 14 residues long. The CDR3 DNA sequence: TGTGCCTGGAGCCGTAACGAGCCCGGTCAGCCCCAGCATTTT. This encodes CAWSRNEPGQPQHF.

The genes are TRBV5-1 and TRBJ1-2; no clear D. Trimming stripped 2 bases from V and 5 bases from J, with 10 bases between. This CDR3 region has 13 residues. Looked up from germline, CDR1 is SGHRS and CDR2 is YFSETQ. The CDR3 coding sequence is TGCGCCAGCAGCTTAGTCCCCTCTTATGGCTACACCTTC. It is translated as CASSLVPSYGYTF.

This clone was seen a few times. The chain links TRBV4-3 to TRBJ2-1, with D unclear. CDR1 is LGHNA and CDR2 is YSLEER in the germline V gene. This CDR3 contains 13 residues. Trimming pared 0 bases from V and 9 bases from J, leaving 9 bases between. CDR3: CASSQDRAVEQFF. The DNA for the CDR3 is TGCGCCAGCAGCCAAGATCGGGCAGTTGAGCAGTTCTTC.

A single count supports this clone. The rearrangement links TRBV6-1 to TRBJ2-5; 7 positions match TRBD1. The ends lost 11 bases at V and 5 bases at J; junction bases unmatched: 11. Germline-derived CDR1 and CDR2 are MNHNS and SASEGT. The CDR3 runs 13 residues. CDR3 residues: CASRGGPGETQYF. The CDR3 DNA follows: TGTGCCTCCCGAGGGGGCCCAGGGGAGACCCAGTACTTC.

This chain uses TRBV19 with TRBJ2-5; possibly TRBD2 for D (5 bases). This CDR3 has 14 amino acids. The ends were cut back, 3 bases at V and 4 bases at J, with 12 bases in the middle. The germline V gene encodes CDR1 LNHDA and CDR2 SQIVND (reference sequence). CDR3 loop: CASSIGSRGETQYF. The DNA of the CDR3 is TGTGCCAGTAGTATTGGGAGCAGAGGAGAGACCCAGTACTTC.

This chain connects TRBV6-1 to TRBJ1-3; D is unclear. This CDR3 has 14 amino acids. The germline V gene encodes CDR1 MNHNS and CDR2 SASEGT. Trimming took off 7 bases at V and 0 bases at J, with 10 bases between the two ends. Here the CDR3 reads CASNFQSSGNTIYF. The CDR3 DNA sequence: TGTGCCAGCAACTTCCAGAGCTCTGGAAACACCATATATTTT.

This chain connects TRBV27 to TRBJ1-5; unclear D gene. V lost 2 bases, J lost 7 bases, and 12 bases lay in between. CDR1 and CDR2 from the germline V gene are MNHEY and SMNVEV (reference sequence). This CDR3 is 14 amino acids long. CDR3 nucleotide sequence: TGTGCCAGCAGTTTAAATTGGGGTGGGCAGCCCCAGCATTTT. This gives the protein CASSLNWGGQPQHF.

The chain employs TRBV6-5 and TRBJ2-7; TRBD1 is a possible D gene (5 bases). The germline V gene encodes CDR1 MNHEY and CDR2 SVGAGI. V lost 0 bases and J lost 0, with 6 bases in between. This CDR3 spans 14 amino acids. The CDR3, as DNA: TGTGCCAGCAGTTACTCAGACAGCTCCTACGAGCAGTACTTC. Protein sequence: CASSYSDSSYEQYF.

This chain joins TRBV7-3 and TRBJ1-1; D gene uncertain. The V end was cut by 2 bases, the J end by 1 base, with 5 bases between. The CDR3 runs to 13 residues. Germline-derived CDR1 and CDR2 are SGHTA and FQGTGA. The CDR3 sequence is CASSLQPNTEAFF. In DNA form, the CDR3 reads TGTGCCAGCAGCTTACAGCCGAACACTGAAGCTTTCTTT.

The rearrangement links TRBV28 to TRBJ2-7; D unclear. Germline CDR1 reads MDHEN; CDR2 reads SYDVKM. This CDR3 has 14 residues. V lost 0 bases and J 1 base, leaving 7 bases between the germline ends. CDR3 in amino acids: CASSLWASSYEQYF. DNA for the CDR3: TGTGCCAGCAGTTTATGGGCCAGTTCCTACGAGCAGTACTTC. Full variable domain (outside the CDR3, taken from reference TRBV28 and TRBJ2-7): DVKVTQSSRYLVKRTGEKVFLECVQDMDHENMFWYRQDPGLGLRLIYFSYDVKMKEKGDIPEGYSVSREKKERFSLILESASTNQTSMYLCASSLWASSYEQYFGPGTRLTVT.

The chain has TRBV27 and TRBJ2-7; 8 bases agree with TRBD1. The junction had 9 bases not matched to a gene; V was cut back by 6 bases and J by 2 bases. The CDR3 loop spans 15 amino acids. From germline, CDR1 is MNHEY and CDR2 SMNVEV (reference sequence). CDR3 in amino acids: CASRPDRGPAYEQYF. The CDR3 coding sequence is TGTGCCAGCAGGCCTGACAGGGGTCCAGCCTACGAGCAGTACTTC.

Here the CDR3 reads CASSKRGGVNEQFF. As DNA, the CDR3 is TGTGCCAGCAGTAAGCGGGGGGGAGTCAATGAGCAGTTCTTC. V and J are TRBV9 and TRBJ2-1, with 10 bases identical to TRBD2. The V gene's germline CDR1 is SGDLS and CDR2 YYNGEE. V shed 5 bases and J 6 bases; nucleotides not matched to a gene: 5. This CDR3 is 14 amino acids long.

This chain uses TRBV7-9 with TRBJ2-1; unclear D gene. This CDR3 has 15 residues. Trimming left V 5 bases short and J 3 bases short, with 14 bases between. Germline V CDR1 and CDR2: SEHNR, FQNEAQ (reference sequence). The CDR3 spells CASSVTTGFYNEQFF. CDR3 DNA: TGTGCCAGCAGCGTCACGACTGGATTCTACAATGAGCAGTTCTTC.

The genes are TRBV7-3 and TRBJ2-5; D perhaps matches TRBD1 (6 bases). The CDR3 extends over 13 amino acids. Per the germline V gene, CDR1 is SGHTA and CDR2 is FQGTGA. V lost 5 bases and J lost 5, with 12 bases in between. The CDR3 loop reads CASSRGGGETQYF. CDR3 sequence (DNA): TGTGCCAGCAGCCGAGGGGGTGGGGAGACCCAGTACTTC.

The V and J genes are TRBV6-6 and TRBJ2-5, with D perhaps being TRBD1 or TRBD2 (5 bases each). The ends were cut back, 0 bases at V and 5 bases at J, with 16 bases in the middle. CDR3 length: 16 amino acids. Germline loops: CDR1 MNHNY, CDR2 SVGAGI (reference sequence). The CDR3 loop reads CASSYSTGRVEETQYF. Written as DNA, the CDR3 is TGTGCCAGCAGTTACTCGACGGGGCGAGTCGAGGAGACCCAGTACTTC.